This TCR beta chain was retrieved from a study of read filtering for tumor transcriptome and immune sequencing. Overall study context: Among patients, roughly 17 were male and approximately 15 female, aged about 45 to 80 (mean about 70). IR-seq gave about 4 to 10.27 million TCR reads per sample; RNA-seq gave about 75 to 1,300.

The germline CDR1 and CDR2 sequences are SGHRS and YFSETQ. This CDR3 region has 13 residues. Trimming removed 2 bases from V and 1 base from J, with 6 bases in between. Study findings and constraints: RNA-seq captured clonotypes less deeply and reliably than IR-seq.

The library was built from about 400 ng RNA with molecular barcoded adaptors for alpha/delta and beta/gamma chains. MiXCR, run by TCRdb on the reads, gives a single entry per CDR3 protein. This table has approximately 90,000 distinct CDR3 sequences, approximately 21% appearing once. Notes on this clonotype: The antigen is unknown.

Bone marrow was sampled from every patient at the time of active disease. This chain joins TRBV5-1 and TRBJ1-1; unclear D gene. Material for sequencing was a population of CD138-negative cells sorted from bone marrow. The sequence was obtained from a donor aged 40 or older with multiple myeloma. The CDR3 loop is CASSLKGNTEAFF. The DNA for the CDR3 is TGCGCCAGCAGCTTAAAAGGGAACACTGAAGCTTTCTTT.